These 23 T cell receptor beta chains share one sample of origin, sequenced in a study of blood T cell repertoires in COVID-19 (TCRdb year 2020). Receptor libraries were prepared by the immunoSEQ multiplex PCR assay. The clones in this table, taken by TCRdb from immuneACCESS, are in-frame only. Not every clone is retained; where verified, under half of the shortfall comes from an unresolved V gene, and the cause of the rest is unknown. Here the sample has some 200,000 clones; around nine tenths occur a single time. Less than 3.5% of the sample lies in the top ten. Specimen: peripheral blood. The receptor set was obtained from a man aged 35 to 55 with active or convalescent COVID-19.

This chain joins TRBV5-6 and TRBJ2-1; 7 bases are shared with TRBD1. The germline V gene has CDR1 SGHDT and CDR2 YYEEEE. The V segment lost 2 bases and the J segment 0 bases; nucleotides outside the gene matches: 5. CDR3 length: 16 amino acids. The CDR3 reads CASSLGGPSSYNEQFF. The DNA for the CDR3 is TGTGCCAGCAGCTTAGGGGGCCCGAGCTCCTACAATGAGCAGTTCTTC.

The J gene is TRBJ1-1, the V gene TRBV6-6, with D perhaps matching TRBD1 (5 bases). CDR1 MNHNY and CDR2 SVGAGI come from the germline V gene (reference sequence). This CDR3 has 13 residues. Trimming removed 1 base from V and 6 bases from J, with 9 bases in between. The DNA for the CDR3 is TGTGCCAGCAGTTACTTCGGAGGGGCTGAAGCTTTCTTT. Translation gives CASSYFGGAEAFF.

The chain has TRBV2 and TRBJ1-4; D perhaps matches TRBD1 (5 bases). The CDR3 consists of 15 residues. Germline V lookup: CDR1 SNHLY, CDR2 FYNNEI. Trimming took 8 bases from V and 4 from J, leaving 17 bases between them. CDR3 residues: CASGASGVNNEKLFF. In nucleotides, the CDR3 is TGTGCCAGCGGAGCCTCGGGGGTCAATAATGAAAAACTGTTTTTT.

V usage is TRBV9 and J usage is TRBJ1-1, with D possibly TRBD1 on 5 matching bases. This CDR3 spans 15 amino acids. Germline V lookup: CDR1 SGDLS, CDR2 YYNGEE. The germline V and J ends were trimmed by 0 bases and 3 bases, with 12 bases remaining between them. The CDR3 protein is CASSVGPGRDTEAFF. The DNA of the CDR3 is TGTGCCAGCAGCGTAGGCCCAGGGAGGGACACTGAAGCTTTCTTT.

The rearrangement uses TRBV15 and TRBJ1-1, with D perhaps matching TRBD1 (5 bases). Germline CDR1 LNHNV, CDR2 YYDKDF (reference sequence). V was clipped by 5 bases and J by 4 bases, with 14 bases between them. There are 14 residues in the CDR3. The CDR3 protein is CATSGGRRGTEAFF. CDR3 nucleotides: TGTGCCACCAGCGGCGGGAGGAGGGGCACTGAAGCTTTCTTT.

The chain combines TRBV15 with TRBJ2-7; D might be TRBD1 (5 bases). The germline V gene has CDR1 LNHNV and CDR2 YYDKDF (reference sequence). This CDR3 has 13 residues. Trimming stripped 0 bases from V and 2 bases from J, with 5 bases between. The CDR3 DNA is TGTGCCACCAGCAGAGAGACAGCCTACGAGCAGTACTTC. It is translated as CATSRETAYEQYF.

This clone was detected once. This rearrangement joins TRBV19 to TRBJ1-5, with D possibly being TRBD1 (5 bases). Germline V gene lookup returns CDR1 LNHDA and CDR2 SQIVND (reference sequence). Trimming cost V 4 bases and J 0 bases, with 7 bases left between them. The CDR3 is made up of 14 amino acids. The CDR3 region is CASSKGFSNQPQHF. The CDR3 DNA is TGTGCCAGTAGTAAGGGGTTTAGCAATCAGCCCCAGCATTTT.

Concerning this clone: The identical CDR3 is also encoded by other nucleotide sequences in the sample. This chain uses TRBV18 with TRBJ1-5; the match to TRBD1 covers 7 bases. Looked up from germline, CDR1 is KGHSH and CDR2 is LQKENI. The CDR3 extends over 14 amino acids. With 2 bases clipped from V and 2 bases from J, the junction kept 0 bases outside the gene matches. The CDR3 reads CASSPTGGNQPQHF. CDR3 nucleotides: TGTGCCAGCTCACCAACAGGGGGCAATCAGCCCCAGCATTTT.

V gene TRBV19 combines with J gene TRBJ1-3; D gene ambiguous. V was pared by 3 bases and J by 0 bases, with 9 bases between. This CDR3 is 15 amino acids long. Germline V CDR1 and CDR2: LNHDA, SQIVND (reference sequence). The CDR3 reads CASSIAPISGNTIYF. The DNA for the CDR3 is TGTGCCAGTAGTATTGCGCCCATCTCTGGAAACACCATATATTTT.

This clone was counted a few times. The chain joins TRBV5-4 to TRBJ2-7, with D maybe TRBD2 (5 bases). CDR3 size: 17 residues. The germline gives CDR1 SGHNT, CDR2 YYREEE (reference sequence). The V end lost 2 bases, the J end lost 3 bases, and 21 bases lay between the germline ends. The CDR3: CASSFQSSVLGVYEQYF. CDR3 sequence (DNA): TGTGCCAGCAGCTTTCAATCTTCAGTGTTGGGAGTCTACGAGCAGTACTTC.

The chain uses TRBV29-1 and TRBJ2-1; possibly TRBD1 for D (5 bases). Between the trimmed V and J ends, which lost 7 bases and 12 bases, there was a span of 22 bases. This CDR3 contains 13 residues. Germline lookup yields CDR1 SQVTM and CDR2 ANQGSEA. The DNA for the CDR3 is TGCAGCGGGTTGAGACAGTCTACAATGACGCAGTTCTTC. It translates to CSGLRQSTMTQFF.

In its sample, this clone was seen once. V gene TRBV6-6 combines with J gene TRBJ2-3; the match to TRBD1 covers 7 bases. The ends lost 4 bases at V and 2 bases at J; junction bases unmatched: 6. This CDR3 is built from 15 residues. Germline CDR1 is MNHNY and CDR2 is SVGAGI (reference sequence). CDR3 protein: CASSSLGQLTDTQYF. The CDR3 coding sequence is TGTGCCAGCAGTTCTTTGGGACAGCTCACAGATACGCAGTATTTT.

The chain uses TRBV7-9 and TRBJ2-7; no clear D gene. Trimming took 5 bases from V and 0 from J, leaving 5 bases between them. The CDR3 extends over 12 amino acids. CDR1 and CDR2 from the germline V gene are SEHNR and FQNEAQ (reference sequence). The CDR3 region is CASSVHSYEQYF. CDR3 sequence (DNA): TGTGCCAGCAGCGTCCACTCCTACGAGCAGTACTTC. The variable domain in full, completed from reference TRBV7-9 and TRBJ2-7, reads DTGVSQNPRHKITKRGQNVTFRCDPISEHNRLYWYRQTLGQGPEFLTYFQNEAQLEKSRLLSDRFSAERPKGSFSTLEIQRTEQGDSAMYLCASSVHSYEQYFGPGTRLTVT.

The rearrangement joins TRBV29-1 to TRBJ2-7; D is perhaps TRBD2 (7 bases). Trimming pared 3 bases from V and 5 bases from J, leaving 14 bases between. Germline assignment: CDR1 SQVTM and CDR2 ANQGSEA. The CDR3 is 13 amino acids. The CDR3: CSVESQGRDEQYF. The CDR3 DNA is TGCAGCGTTGAGTCTCAGGGGAGGGACGAGCAGTACTTC.

This chain joins TRBV5-1 and TRBJ2-7, with a weak D call TRBD1 (6 bases). Germline lookup yields CDR1 SGHRS and CDR2 YFSETQ. CDR3 length: 14 residues. V was clipped by 0 bases and J by 6 bases, with 13 bases between them. CDR3 protein: CASSLEGDSLEQYF. Here the CDR3 DNA reads TGCGCCAGCAGCTTGGAGGGGGATTCCCTCGAGCAGTACTTC. Supplemented by reference TRBV5-1 and TRBJ2-7, the full variable domain reads KAGVTQTPRYLIKTRGQQVTLSCSPISGHRSVSWYQQTPGQGLQFLFEYFSETQRNKGNFPGRFSGRQFSNSRSEMNVSTLELGDSALYLCASSLEGDSLEQYFGPGTRLTVT.

The chain has TRBV5-1 and TRBJ1-1; possibly TRBD1 for D (6 bases). The CDR3 is made up of 16 amino acids. V was pared by 0 bases and J by 0 bases, with 12 bases between. Germline V gene data show CDR1 as SGHRS and CDR2 as YFSETQ. This CDR3 reads CASSLGGRGLNTEAFF. As DNA, the CDR3 is TGCGCCAGCAGCTTGGGAGGCAGGGGCCTGAACACTGAAGCTTTCTTT.

V gene TRBV18 combines with J gene TRBJ1-2; perhaps TRBD1 as D (6 bases). With 6 bases removed from V and 4 bases from J, the gap between germline ends came to 15 bases. The CDR3 runs to 14 residues. Germline V gene lookup returns CDR1 KGHSH and CDR2 LQKENI. The CDR3 DNA is TGTGCCAGCTCTCCTACAGGGAACGGCTATGGCTACACCTTC. This sequence encodes CASSPTGNGYGYTF.

This sequence joins TRBV24-1 and TRBJ2-3; possible D gene TRBD1, 5 bases. There are 14 residues in the CDR3. Germline V gives CDR1 KGHDR, CDR2 SFDVKD. Deletions cut 3 bases from V and 2 bases from J, with 8 bases between. This CDR3 reads CATSDARVTDTQYF. The CDR3 region has the DNA TGTGCCACCAGTGATGCCAGGGTCACAGATACGCAGTATTTT.

The chain couples TRBV7-8 to TRBJ2-5; a possible D gene is TRBD1 (5 bases). The germline V and J ends were trimmed by 4 bases and 3 bases, with 12 bases remaining between them. The CDR3 loop spans 14 amino acids. CDR1 is SGHVS, CDR2 FQNEAQ, per germline. The CDR3 nucleotides read TGTGCCAGCAGCTCCTTCACCAGGGAAGAGACCCAGTACTTC. It is translated as CASSSFTREETQYF.

CDR3 protein: CASSFADRKLFF. The CDR3 coding sequence is TGTGCCAGCAGCTTCGCTGACAGAAAACTGTTTTTT. This rearrangement joins TRBV7-2 to TRBJ1-4, with a tentative D call TRBD1 (5 bases). Trimming shortened V by 3 bases and J by 10 bases, and 9 bases separated the two germline ends. The CDR3 is made up of 12 amino acids. Germline V lookup: CDR1 SGHTA, CDR2 FQGNSA.

This chain uses TRBV12-3 or TRBV12-4 with TRBJ1-1, with D possibly TRBD1 on 6 matching bases. The V end lost 2 bases, the J end lost 14 bases, and 15 bases lay between the germline ends. The CDR3 is made up of 12 amino acids. The CDR3 DNA reads as TGTGCCAGCAGTTTATCGGGGGGCGAAGGGTTCTTT. Residues: CASSLSGGEGFF.

The chain has TRBV6-4 and TRBJ1-1; D uncertain. Germline CDR1 and CDR2: MRHNA and SNTAGT. The CDR3 is 15 residues long. V lost 3 bases, J lost 3 bases, and 14 bases lay in between. CDR3 bases: TGTGCCAGCAGTGAGGTCGGACTAGGGCACACTGAAGCTTTCTTT. Translating it yields CASSEVGLGHTEAFF.

The chain couples TRBV15 to TRBJ2-4, with D possibly matching TRBD2 (6 bases). V lost 0 bases and J lost 4, with 13 bases in between. Germline-derived CDR1 and CDR2 are LNHNV and YYDKDF (reference sequence). This CDR3 is 16 amino acids long. The CDR3 spells CATSRDSGRGKNIQYF. The CDR3 DNA reads TGTGCCACCAGCAGAGATTCGGGGCGGGGAAAAAACATTCAGTACTTC.